This record covers a single T cell receptor beta chain. This entry is derived from a study of identifying expanded T cells in peripheral blood. Assay used: immunoSEQ multiplex PCR; TCRdb lists only in-frame clones, some missing. The data contain roughly 100,000 clones, around 85% of them seen just once; the ten biggest clones take up about a sixth. The CDR3 consists of 15 residues. Germline V lookup: CDR1 SGHTA, CDR2 FQGNSA. Trimming pared 3 bases from V and 1 base from J, leaving 12 bases between. The receptor comes from a person aged 18-69 years in good health. The chain carries TRBV7-2 and TRBJ1-1; the D is unclear. What was sequenced was blood. The CDR3, as DNA: TGTGCCAGCAGCTTCCTTCGGGTACGGAACACTGAAGCTTTCTTT. This encodes CASSFLRVRNTEAFF.